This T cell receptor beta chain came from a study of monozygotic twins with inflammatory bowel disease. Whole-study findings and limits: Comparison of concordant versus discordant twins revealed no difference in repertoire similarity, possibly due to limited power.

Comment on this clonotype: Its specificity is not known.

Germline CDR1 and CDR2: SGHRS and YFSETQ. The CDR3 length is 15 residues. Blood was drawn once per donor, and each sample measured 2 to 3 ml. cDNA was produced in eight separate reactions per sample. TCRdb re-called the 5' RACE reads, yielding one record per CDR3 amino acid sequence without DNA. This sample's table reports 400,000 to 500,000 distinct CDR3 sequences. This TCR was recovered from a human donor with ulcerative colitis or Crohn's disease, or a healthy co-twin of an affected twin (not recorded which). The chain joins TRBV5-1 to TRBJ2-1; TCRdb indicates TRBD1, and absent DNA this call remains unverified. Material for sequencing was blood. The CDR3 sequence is CASSLGTGSVGEQFF.